These 27 T cell receptor beta chains were sequenced from one sample in a study of blood T cell repertoires in COVID-19. The assay was immunoSEQ multiplex PCR, and TCRdb's table has in-frame clones only and misses some. The sample shows about 120,000 clones, 80% to 90% of them seen only once. Material for sequencing was peripheral blood. These receptors all come from a woman aged 45-65 years with acute or convalescent COVID-19.

The chain uses TRBV29-1 and TRBJ1-1, with D maybe TRBD1 (6 bases). This CDR3 is built from 12 residues. Trimming left V 7 bases short and J 5 bases short, with 14 bases between. Germline V lookup: CDR1 SQVTM, CDR2 ANQGSEA. In DNA form, the CDR3 reads TGCAGCGCTTGGGCAGGGGTGACTGAAGCTTTCTTT. Protein sequence: CSAWAGVTEAFF.

This clone appeared once. The chain combines TRBV30 with TRBJ1-1; the D gene is possibly TRBD1 (6 bases). This CDR3 is built from 12 residues. Germline V gene data show CDR1 as GTSNPN and CDR2 as SVGIG (reference sequence). In DNA, the CDR3 is TGTGTTTCGGGACAATGGAACACTGAAGCTTTCTTT. Translated, it gives CVSGQWNTEAFF.

V usage is TRBV6-6 and J usage is TRBJ2-2; D unclear. This CDR3 is built from 13 residues. V lost 0 bases to trimming and J lost 8 bases, with 7 bases between them. The germline V gene has CDR1 MNHNY and CDR2 SVGAGI (reference sequence). The CDR3 reads CASSYSASGELFF. The CDR3 DNA is TGTGCCAGCAGTTACTCGGCCTCTGGGGAGCTGTTTTTT.

In this sample, this clone turned up many times. This chain links TRBV11-3 with TRBJ2-7; the match to TRBD2 covers 7 bases. V lost 3 bases and J lost 4; bases outside the gene matches: 6. The CDR3 runs to 14 residues. Germline CDR1 and CDR2: SGHNT and YENEEA. The CDR3 is CASSFGGEGYEQYF. The CDR3 DNA reads TGTGCCAGCAGCTTTGGAGGGGAGGGGTACGAGCAGTACTTC.

V gene TRBV3-1 (or the pseudogene TRBV3-2) combines with J gene TRBJ2-1, with 9 bases aligning to TRBD2. Germline V lookup: CDR1 LGHDT, CDR2 YNNKEL (reference sequence). V lost 5 bases, J lost 8 bases, and 16 bases stayed unmatched. CDR3 size: 17 residues. CDR3 sequence reads: CASSNAASGAPSDEQFF. The CDR3 nucleotides read TGTGCCAGCAGCAACGCGGCTAGCGGGGCCCCCAGCGATGAGCAGTTCTTC.

The V and J genes are TRBV27 and TRBJ1-1; a possible D gene is TRBD1 (5 bases). CDR1 MNHEY and CDR2 SMNVEV come from the germline V gene (reference sequence). V lost 3 bases and J 2 bases, leaving 10 bases between the germline ends. The CDR3 consists of 14 residues. The chain's CDR3 is CASSFQGLNTEAFF. As DNA, the CDR3 is TGTGCCAGCAGTTTTCAGGGACTAAACACTGAAGCTTTCTTT.

The chain links TRBV7-9 to TRBJ2-1; the match to TRBD2 covers 13 bases. The CDR3 runs to 15 residues. V dropped 3 bases and J dropped 15; count of bases not matched to a gene: 11. CDR1 and CDR2 from the germline V gene are SEHNR and FQNEAQ (reference sequence). CDR3 protein: CASSLGLAGTIMRFF. The CDR3 region has the DNA TGTGCCAGCAGCTTGGGACTAGCGGGAACTATAATGAGGTTCTTC.

Worth noting for this clone: Mismatch with germline at one junction end may stem from a read error. V is TRBV5-1 and J is TRBJ1-2; 8 nucleotides align to TRBD1. There are 14 residues in the CDR3. Per the germline V gene, CDR1 is SGHRS and CDR2 is YFSETQ. The CDR3 nucleotides read TGCGCCAGCAGTTTGGTGGGACAGGTCTATGGCTACACCTTC. It yields the protein CASSLVGQVYGYTF.

V and J are TRBV5-4 and TRBJ2-2; TRBD2 is a possible D gene (6 bases). Germline-derived CDR1 and CDR2 are SGHNT and YYREEE (reference sequence). Between the trimmed V and J ends, which lost 4 bases and 6 bases, there was a span of 10 bases. The CDR3 is 13 amino acids. The CDR3 region has the DNA TGTGCCAGCAGCATAGCTAGCGCCGGGGAGCTGTTTTTT. Translating gives CASSIASAGELFF.

This clone has only one observation. The gene calls are TRBV19 and TRBJ1-1, with a tentative D call TRBD1 (6 bases). This CDR3 is 13 amino acids long. Trimming pared 5 bases from V and 3 bases from J, leaving 10 bases between. The germline V gene encodes CDR1 LNHDA and CDR2 SQIVND (reference sequence). As DNA, the CDR3 is TGTGCCAGTAGTCTAGGACAGTACACTGAAGCTTTCTTT. Its translation: CASSLGQYTEAFF.

V is TRBV9 and J is TRBJ2-7, with D perhaps matching TRBD1 (6 bases). V was clipped by 4 bases and J by 4 bases, with 18 bases between them. The germline V gene encodes CDR1 SGDLS and CDR2 YYNGEE. CDR3 length: 15 amino acids. In nucleotides, the CDR3 is TGTGCCAGCAGCAATGGACAGACAGAGTGGTACGAGCAGTACTTC. This sequence encodes CASSNGQTEWYEQYF.

This chain connects TRBV24-1 to TRBJ1-2; the match to TRBD1 covers 7 bases. Germline CDR1 KGHDR, CDR2 SFDVKD. Trimming cost V 4 bases and J 0 bases; bases outside gene matches: 4. The CDR3 has 15 amino acids. The CDR3 reads CATSEWTGSNYGYTF. CDR3 nucleotide sequence: TGTGCCACCAGTGAGTGGACAGGATCTAACTATGGCTACACCTTC.

This chain connects TRBV29-1 to TRBJ1-2, with TRBD1 matching 10 bases. Losses at the gene ends were 1 base for V and 3 bases for J; bases not matched to a gene: 5. Germline CDR1 SQVTM, CDR2 ANQGSEA. CDR3 length: 15 residues. The CDR3 protein is CSVEGVGTGDYGYTF. The CDR3 DNA reads TGCAGCGTTGAAGGGGTGGGGACAGGGGACTATGGCTACACCTTC. Variable domain in full (rest from reference TRBV29-1 and TRBJ1-2): SAVISQKPSRDICQRGTSLTIQCQVDSQVTMMFWYRQQPGQSLTLIATANQGSEATYESGFVIDKFPISRPNLTFSTLTVSNMSPEDSSIYLCSVEGVGTGDYGYTFGSGTRLTVV.

This clone was seen once. This chain links TRBV5-1 with TRBJ2-3, with 11 bases matching TRBD1. CDR3 length equals 15 residues. Trimming took 3 bases from V and 6 from J; bases not matched to a gene: 6. CDR1 and CDR2 from the germline V gene are SGHRS and YFSETQ. CDR3 region: CASSYGQGAPDTQYF. CDR3 in DNA: TGCGCCAGCAGCTATGGACAGGGGGCCCCTGATACGCAGTATTTT.

The chain links TRBV30 to TRBJ1-4; D is perhaps TRBD1 (5 bases). This CDR3 contains 17 residues. V was shortened by 0 bases and J by 5 bases, with 19 bases between the two germline ends. CDR1 and CDR2 from the germline V gene are GTSNPN and SVGIG (reference sequence). The CDR3 sequence: CAWSVKSRADRNEKLFF. The CDR3 DNA follows: TGTGCCTGGAGTGTAAAGTCCAGGGCCGACCGAAATGAAAAACTGTTTTTT.

The chain employs TRBV6-2 or TRBV6-3 and TRBJ2-3; 9 nucleotides agree with TRBD2. V was clipped by 2 bases and J by 2 bases; unmatched bases: 5. Germline lookup yields CDR1 MNHEY and CDR2 SVGEGT. CDR3 length: 16 residues. CDR3 sequence: CASSYRPSGDTDTQYF. The CDR3 nucleotides are TGTGCCAGCAGTTACCGGCCTAGCGGGGACACAGATACGCAGTATTTT.

J is TRBJ1-2 and V is TRBV15, with D possibly being TRBD1 (5 bases). The CDR3 runs 15 residues. CDR1 LNHNV and CDR2 YYDKDF come from the germline V gene (reference sequence). Trimming took off 1 base at V and 4 bases at J, with 13 bases between the two ends. CDR3 in amino acids: CATSRGAGRTYGYTF. The CDR3 DNA is TGTGCCACCAGCAGAGGGGCAGGGCGAACCTATGGCTACACCTTC. Combining the CDR3 with reference TRBV15 and TRBJ1-2 gives the whole variable domain DAMVIQNPRYQVTQFGKPVTLSCSQTLNHNVMYWYQQKSSQAPKLLFHYYDKDFNNEADTPDNFQSRRPNTSFCFLDIRSPGLGDTAMYLCATSRGAGRTYGYTFGSGTRLTVV.

The rearrangement links TRBV9 to TRBJ2-5; maybe TRBD2 (6 bases). V dropped 3 bases and J dropped 5 bases, with 14 bases sitting between them. The CDR3 sequence is 14 residues long. Germline CDR1 is SGDLS and CDR2 is YYNGEE. The CDR3 nucleotides read TGTGCCAGCAGCGGAGATGGAGGGAGGGAGACCCAGTACTTC. Its translation: CASSGDGGRETQYF. Full variable domain (remainder filled in from reference TRBV9 and TRBJ2-5): DSGVTQTPKHLITATGQRVTLRCSPRSGDLSVYWYQQSLDQGLQFLIQYYNGEERAKGNILERFSAQQFPDLHSELNLSSLELGDSALYFCASSGDGGRETQYFGPGTRLLVL.

The chain joins TRBV7-2 to TRBJ1-2, with 8 bases matching TRBD1. The length of the CDR3 is 14 residues. Germline V CDR1 and CDR2: SGHTA, FQGNSA. The junction had 4 bases not matched to a gene; V was cut back by 3 bases and J by 4 bases. CDR3 DNA sequence: TGTGCCAGCAGCTTTCACAGGGGGGGCTATGGCTACACCTTC. Translation gives CASSFHRGGYGYTF. Full variable domain (missing parts from reference TRBV7-2 and TRBJ1-2): GAGVSQSPSNKVTEKGKDVELRCDPISGHTALYWYRQSLGQGLEFLIYFQGNSAPDKSGLPSDRFSAERTGGSVSTLTIQRTQQEDSAVYLCASSFHRGGYGYTFGSGTRLTVV.

This chain connects TRBV27 to TRBJ2-7; 7 bases are a match to TRBD2. Trimming took 6 bases from V and 0 from J; bases not matched to a gene: 14. There are 17 residues in the CDR3. Germline CDR1 reads MNHEY; CDR2 reads SMNVEV (reference sequence). The CDR3: CASRSAPEAGISYEQYF. CDR3 coding DNA: TGTGCCAGCAGGAGTGCCCCCGAAGCGGGAATCTCCTACGAGCAGTACTTC.

The chain carries TRBV7-2 and TRBJ1-2; D is perhaps TRBD1 (6 bases). Looked up from germline, CDR1 is SGHTA and CDR2 is FQGNSA. The CDR3 runs 14 residues. With 5 bases removed from V and 2 bases from J, the gap between germline ends came to 12 bases. CDR3 region: CASSLGTRNYGYTF. DNA for the CDR3: TGTGCCAGCAGCCTGGGGACACGCAACTATGGCTACACCTTC.

V and J are TRBV7-2 and TRBJ1-5, with D possibly TRBD1 on 6 matching bases. Trimming cost V 2 bases and J 4 bases, with 12 bases left between them. CDR1 and CDR2 from the germline V gene are SGHTA and FQGNSA. The CDR3 is made up of 15 amino acids. The CDR3 reads CASSLRAGENQPQHF. CDR3 nucleotides: TGTGCCAGCAGCTTAAGGGCAGGGGAAAATCAGCCCCAGCATTTT.

This clone was recorded a few times. The chain is built from TRBV6-2 or TRBV6-3 and TRBJ2-2, with D unclear. V gave up 5 bases and J gave up 0 bases, with 16 bases separating them. Germline CDR1 is MNHEY and CDR2 is SVGEGT. This CDR3 contains 17 residues. In nucleotides, the CDR3 is TGTGCCAGCAGTACCCATCACCCCGGAGCGAACACCGGGGAGCTGTTTTTT. Its protein is CASSTHHPGANTGELFF.

This clone was recorded once. The chain employs TRBV6-1 and TRBJ1-5, with 7 bases aligning to TRBD1. There are 13 residues in the CDR3. The germline V gene encodes CDR1 MNHNS and CDR2 SASEGT. The V segment lost 3 bases and the J segment 7 bases; nucleotides outside the gene matches: 3. CDR3 sequence (DNA): TGTGCCAGCAGTGAGCAGGGGGACCAGCCCCAGCATTTT. As protein: CASSEQGDQPQHF.

This sequence joins TRBV6-6 and TRBJ2-7, with 9 bases fitting TRBD1. CDR1 and CDR2 from the germline V gene are MNHNY and SVGAGI (reference sequence). The CDR3 consists of 14 residues. The ends lost 7 bases at V and 9 bases at J; junction bases unmatched: 13. The CDR3 coding sequence is TGTGCCAGCAACAACGCCGGGACAGGGTCCGGGCAGTACTTC. It encodes CASNNAGTGSGQYF.

The J gene is TRBJ2-7, the V gene TRBV7-2; perhaps TRBD1 as D (6 bases). The germline V gene has CDR1 SGHTA and CDR2 FQGNSA. Between the trimmed V and J ends, which lost 4 bases and 0 bases, there was a span of 19 bases. The CDR3 is 17 residues long. The CDR3 coding sequence is TGTGCCAGCAGCTCATTCCCTCCGGGACAAATCTCCTACGAGCAGTACTTC. Protein product: CASSSFPPGQISYEQYF.

This chain links TRBV27 with TRBJ1-1; 7 nucleotides agree with TRBD1. The CDR3 contains 15 residues. Germline loops: CDR1 MNHEY, CDR2 SMNVEV (reference sequence). After removal of 2 bases from V and 1 base from J, the junction contained 4 bases not matched to a gene. CDR3 in amino acids: CASSLEGAGNTEAFF. In nucleotides, the CDR3 is TGTGCCAGCAGTTTAGAGGGGGCGGGGAACACTGAAGCTTTCTTT.